The 20 T cell receptor beta chains in this list originate from one sample, sequenced in a study of blood T cells in healthy people across ages. PCR was performed a second time for roughly 7 to 12 cycles using a sample-barcoded 5' primer and a J-beta primer mix. Using its own MiXCR run on the 5' RACE reads, TCRdb lists one record per CDR3 protein. The sample has 720,000 or so distinct CDR3 sequences; 40% to 50% are singletons. Sequenced sample: blood. These receptors were taken from an older man in good health.

A word on this clonotype: A much larger clone differs from this one at a single base, so this may be a read error. V gene TRBV20-1 combines with J gene TRBJ2-4; D possibly corresponds to TRBD1 (6 bases). The tail of the sequence fits TRBJ2-7 better, so the J call may be wrong. The CDR3 runs 14 residues. Germline V gene lookup returns CDR1 DFQATT and CDR2 SNEGSKA (reference sequence). CDR3 sequence: CGARAQDRPYEQYF. The CDR3 coding sequence is TGCGGTGCTAGAGCCCAGGACAGACCTTACGAGCAGTACTTC.

This rearrangement joins TRBV5-1 to TRBJ1-1, with TRBD1 matching over 7 bases. The CDR3 extends over 14 amino acids. The V gene's germline CDR1 is SGHRS and CDR2 YFSETQ. V dropped 2 bases and J dropped 6; count of bases not matched to a gene: 7. The CDR3 spells CASSFTDRKSEAFF. The CDR3 DNA follows: TGCGCCAGCAGCTTCACGGACAGGAAGTCTGAAGCTTTCTTT.

The chain is built from TRBV4-3 and TRBJ1-1; no firm D call. The CDR3 has 15 amino acids. V was trimmed by 0 bases and J by 4 bases, leaving 12 bases between them. The germline CDR1 and CDR2 sequences are LGHNA and YSLEER. In DNA form, the CDR3 reads TGCGCCAGCAGCCAAGAAAGCCGGTCCTCCACTGAAGCTTTCTTT. Encoded protein: CASSQESRSSTEAFF.

The chain carries TRBV11-2 and TRBJ2-4; D could derive from TRBD1 or TRBD2 (5 bases each). The V and J ends lost 5 bases and 8 bases respectively, with 16 bases between them. Germline CDR1 and CDR2: SGHAT and FQNNGV. This CDR3 has 14 residues. The CDR3 here is CASSPTRGEDIQYF. The CDR3 nucleotides are TGTGCCAGCAGCCCAACGAGGGGTGAAGACATTCAGTACTTC.

The rearrangement links TRBV7-6 to TRBJ1-5; 9 nucleotides line up with TRBD1. This CDR3 spans 16 amino acids. The V gene's germline CDR1 is SGHVS and CDR2 FNYEAQ. Trimming removed 1 base from V and 6 bases from J; junction bases left unmatched: 7. The CDR3, as DNA: TGTGCCAGCAGCTTAGGAGGGACAGGGAGACCTCAGCCCCAGCATTTT. Its translation: CASSLGGTGRPQPQHF.

This chain uses TRBV2 with TRBJ2-7; D possibly corresponds to TRBD1 (6 bases). Germline loops: CDR1 SNHLY, CDR2 FYNNEI. V lost 7 bases and J lost 0, with 13 bases in between. The CDR3 is 14 amino acids. CDR3 protein: CASIRDTSSYEQYF. In nucleotides, the CDR3 is TGTGCCAGCATCCGGGACACCAGCTCCTACGAGCAGTACTTC.

The V gene is TRBV5-4, the J gene TRBJ2-4; TRBD1 matches 9 bases. The germline gives CDR1 SGHNT, CDR2 YYREEE (reference sequence). The CDR3 length is 14 residues. The junction had 12 bases not matched to a gene; V was cut back by 4 bases and J by 13 bases. The CDR3 loop reads CASSPTGGASRQYF. In DNA, the CDR3 is TGTGCCAGCAGCCCAACAGGGGGCGCCTCCAGGCAGTACTTC. Full variable domain (rest looked up from reference TRBV5-4 and TRBJ2-4): ETGVTQSPTHLIKTRGQQVTLRCSSQSGHNTVSWYQQALGQGPQFIFQYYREEENGRGNFPPRFSGLQFPNYSSELNVNALELDDSALYLCASSPTGGASRQYFGAGTRLSVL.

The chain combines TRBV4-2 with TRBJ2-5; D is undetermined. This CDR3 has 15 amino acids. Between the trimmed V and J ends, which lost 0 bases and 4 bases, there was a span of 12 bases. Germline loops: CDR1 LGHNA, CDR2 YNFKEQ. The CDR3 is CASSQDRTARETQYF. CDR3 DNA sequence: TGTGCCAGCAGCCAAGATAGAACAGCCCGAGAGACCCAGTACTTC.

This clonotype was counted only a few times. V usage is TRBV20-1 and J usage is TRBJ2-2, with 7 bases aligning to TRBD1. The CDR3 contains 15 residues. Germline-derived CDR1 and CDR2 are DFQATT and SNEGSKA (reference sequence). Trimming took 1 base from V and 9 from J; bases not matched to a gene: 11. The CDR3: CSARGERRQGRELFF. CDR3 bases: TGCAGTGCTAGAGGGGAACGGAGACAGGGCCGGGAGCTGTTTTTT.

The V gene is TRBV20-1, the J gene TRBJ2-5; 7 bases fit TRBD2. The germline gives CDR1 DFQATT, CDR2 SNEGSKA (reference sequence). This CDR3 comprises 14 residues. V shed 3 bases and J 5 bases; nucleotides not matched to a gene: 9. The CDR3 DNA reads as TGCAGTGCTAGTCTGGAGGGAGGGTGGGAGACCCAGTACTTC. It encodes CSASLEGGWETQYF.

Points on this clonotype: Compared with germline, one end of the junction differs, possibly owing to a read error. For the CDR3, the DNA is TGTACCAGCAGTCAACGGGGCGGGACGGAGGGGACCCAGTACTTC. As protein: CTSSQRGGTEGTQYF. This chain joins TRBV12-3 or TRBV12-4 and TRBJ2-7; possible D gene TRBD2, 6 bases. Near its end, the DNA agrees better with TRBJ2-5, so the J call may be wrong. CDR3 length equals 15 residues.

The gene calls are TRBV20-1 and TRBJ2-1, with D tentatively TRBD1 (5 bases). Germline values: CDR1 DFQATT, CDR2 SNEGSKA (reference sequence). CDR3 length equals 15 residues. V was shortened by 0 bases and J by 4 bases, with 13 bases between the two germline ends. CDR3 in DNA: TGCAGTGCTAGAGATGGGGCCAGCCGTTACAATGAGCAGTTCTTC. Translating it yields CSARDGASRYNEQFF.

V gene TRBV15 combines with J gene TRBJ2-5; 15 bases align to TRBD2. The CDR3 covers 16 residues. Germline V lookup: CDR1 LNHNV, CDR2 YYDKDF (reference sequence). V dropped 8 bases and J dropped 2; count of bases not matched to a gene: 6. CDR3 sequence: CATVPGLAGGQETQYF. CDR3 bases: TGTGCCACCGTTCCGGGACTAGCGGGGGGACAAGAGACCCAGTACTTC.

The V gene is TRBV11-3, the J gene TRBJ2-5; weak D call: TRBD1 (5 bases). The J call could be wrong; TRBJ2-7 is a better fit for the DNA end. CDR3 length equals 15 residues. Germline CDR1 reads SGHNT; CDR2 reads YENEEA. CDR3 in DNA: TGTGCCAGCAGCTTAGCCCCAGGACAAAACTACGAGCAGTACTTC. Encoded protein: CASSLAPGQNYEQYF.

The chain is built from TRBV12-3 or TRBV12-4 and TRBJ2-1, with D hard to call. The V end was cut by 3 bases, the J end by 5 bases, with 17 bases between. The CDR3 contains 16 residues. The CDR3 sequence: CASSFGALVPNNEQFF. Here the CDR3 DNA reads TGTGCCAGCAGTTTCGGTGCGCTAGTACCTAACAATGAGCAGTTCTTC.

The CDR3 DNA reads TGCAGTGCTAGACCTCCGAGACAGAGCTCCTACGAGCAGTTCTTC. Its protein is CSARPPRQSSYEQFF. This sequence joins TRBV20-1 and TRBJ2-1; D is perhaps TRBD1 (5 bases). This CDR3 spans 15 amino acids. V lost 2 bases and J lost 10, with 21 bases in between. The germline CDR1 and CDR2 sequences are DFQATT and SNEGSKA (reference sequence).

V and J are TRBV7-9 and TRBJ1-5; possible D gene TRBD1, 6 bases. The CDR3 length is 16 residues. Germline-derived CDR1 and CDR2 are SEHNR and FQNEAQ (reference sequence). Trimming pared 1 base from V and 4 bases from J, leaving 14 bases between. Here the CDR3 reads CASSLDRGQGNQPQHF. The CDR3 DNA reads as TGTGCCAGCAGCTTAGACCGGGGGCAAGGGAATCAGCCCCAGCATTTT.

For the CDR3, the DNA is TGTGCCAGCAGTGGGACAGGGGGGCTCGGTGAGCAGTTCTTC. It yields the protein CASSGTGGLGEQFF. The chain joins TRBV6-4 to TRBJ2-1; 10 nucleotides align to TRBD1. Germline assignment: CDR1 MRHNA and CDR2 SNTAGT. The CDR3 spans 14 residues. The V and J ends lost 4 bases and 9 bases, in that order; junction bases with no gene match: 6.

V gene TRBV24-1 combines with J gene TRBJ2-1; D gene uncertain. The V end was cut by 3 bases, the J end by 7 bases, with 15 bases between. This CDR3 has 15 amino acids. Germline V gene data show CDR1 as KGHDR and CDR2 as SFDVKD. The CDR3 here is CATSDRQATKNEQFF. CDR3 sequence (DNA): TGTGCCACCAGTGATAGGCAGGCCACCAAGAATGAGCAGTTCTTC.

This chain links TRBV20-1 with TRBJ1-6, with D perhaps matching TRBD1 (5 bases). Germline V CDR1 and CDR2: DFQATT, SNEGSKA (reference sequence). The V and J ends lost 4 bases and 5 bases respectively, with 21 bases between them. The CDR3 covers 17 residues. The CDR3 loop is CSAKAGKILGDNSPLHF. DNA for the CDR3: TGCAGTGCTAAAGCCGGGAAAATCTTGGGGGATAATTCACCCCTCCACTTT.